The rows below give T cell receptor beta chains drawn from one sample of a study of blood T cell repertoires in COVID-19. Generated by immunoSEQ multiplex PCR, the TCRdb table keeps only in-frame clones and is missing some. The sample shows 150,000 to 200,000 clones, about three quarters of them seen only once. The sample consisted of peripheral blood. These receptor sequences come from a man in his 70s with acute or convalescent COVID-19. The CDR3 runs from the conserved cysteine through the conserved F or W.

TRBV6-6	15	CASSYAKSSYNEQFF
TRBV13	15	CASSSLAGGWNEQFF
TRBV11-2	15	CASTLGLAVPGGQYF
TRBV3-1/TRBV3-2	19	CASSPILPGQGRFNYGYTF
TRBV5-5	11	CASSLGPLFNF
TRBV5-6	14	CASSLRGVNTEAFF
TRBV10-3	14	CAISESAQGGEAFF
TRBV2	12	CASSPRDEKLFF
TRBV28	14	CASSSGQGAEGYTF
TRBV27	12	CASSLAGQPQHF
TRBV15	16	CATSRDRTGRSTEAFF
TRBV18	16	CASSPPGGDVTDTQYF
TRBV27	13	CASGARVADTQYF
TRBV27	20	CASSPTGGRDLRKYTGELFF
TRBV19	13	CASSTGTGEGYTF
TRBV15	18	CATSRGGLAGTSTDTQYF
TRBV19	16	CASSLLAGALTDTQYF
TRBV5-1	17	CASSPGYRGRDQETQYF
TRBV7-8	14	CASSLVLSGDGYTF
TRBV5-5	17	CASSHLSWQGARMGAFF
TRBV19	14	CASSIGQVNYEQYF
TRBV2	13	CASSEDRGGEQYF
TRBV29-1	10	CSVVATEQFF
TRBV5-1	14	CASSTGQHTGELFF
TRBV29-1	13	CSVWPGTGPEAFF
TRBV29-1	13	CSVTGGADGELFF
TRBV18	16	CASSPRRTTTNEKLFF
TRBV7-9	13	CASSSGENYGYTF
TRBV19	14	CASSYFDRSYGYTF
TRBV30	13	CACLVAATYEQYF
TRBV6-2/TRBV6-3	15	CASSGRDRVKYEQYF
TRBV9	15	CASKVGVDNTGELFF
TRBV5-6	14	CASSQAGFTDTQYF
TRBV2	16	CASRGLRQGRSDTQYF
TRBV11-2	14	CASSHRTSGGRQFF
TRBV28	11	CASSAWDRAFF
TRBV9	16	CASSVVPGEAGNTIYF
TRBV6-5	15	CASSYGGSPTDTQYF
TRBV19	15	CASTPGPGGNQPQHF
TRBV14	14	CASSQARGYTEAFF
TRBV5-6	15	CASSVGLAGDNEQFF